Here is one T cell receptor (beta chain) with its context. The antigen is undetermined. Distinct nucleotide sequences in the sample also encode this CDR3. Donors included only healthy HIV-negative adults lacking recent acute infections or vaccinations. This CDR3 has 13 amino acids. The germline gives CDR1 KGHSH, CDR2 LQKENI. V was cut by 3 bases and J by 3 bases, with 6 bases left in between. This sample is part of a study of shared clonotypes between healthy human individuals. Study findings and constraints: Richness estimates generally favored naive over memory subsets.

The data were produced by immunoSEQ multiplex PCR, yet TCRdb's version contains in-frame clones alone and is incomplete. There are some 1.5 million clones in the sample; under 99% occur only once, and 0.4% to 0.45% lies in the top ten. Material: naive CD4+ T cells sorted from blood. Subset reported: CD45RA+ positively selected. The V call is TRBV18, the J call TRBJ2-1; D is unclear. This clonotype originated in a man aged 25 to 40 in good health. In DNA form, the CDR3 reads TGTGCCAGCTCACCGACGGTCTACAATGAGCAGTTCTTC. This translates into CASSPTVYNEQFF. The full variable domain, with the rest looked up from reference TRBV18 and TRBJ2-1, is NAGVMQNPRHLVRRRGQEARLRCSPMKGHSHVYWYRQLPEEGLKFMVYLQKENIIDESGMPKERFSAEFPKEGPSILRIQQVVRGDSAAYFCASSPTVYNEQFFGPGTRLTVL.